The 20 T cell receptor beta chains in this list originate from one sample, sequenced in a study of shared clonotypes between healthy human individuals. Generated by immunoSEQ multiplex PCR, the TCRdb table keeps only in-frame clones and is missing some. The data hold around 750,000 clones, with around two thirds observed a single time. Sequenced material: memory CD4+ T cells sorted from blood. Subset defined: CD45RA-negative fraction. The receptors originated from a woman aged 25 to 39 in good health.

This clone was counted at least ten times. The chain employs TRBV9 and TRBJ1-1, with TRBD1 as a possible D gene (5 bases). CDR3 length: 12 amino acids. The V end lost 4 bases, the J end lost 12 bases, and 16 bases lay between the germline ends. Germline V CDR1 and CDR2: SGDLS, YYNGEE. The CDR3 DNA sequence: TGTGCCAGCAGCCCGTGGGGGATCAAACCTTTCTTT. Amino acids: CASSPWGIKPFF. Full variable domain (outside the CDR3, taken from reference TRBV9 and TRBJ1-1): DSGVTQTPKHLITATGQRVTLRCSPRSGDLSVYWYQQSLDQGLQFLIQYYNGEERAKGNILERFSAQQFPDLHSELNLSSLELGDSALYFCASSPWGIKPFFGQGTRLTVV.

This clone has only a few counts. The chain employs TRBV18 and TRBJ2-7; 7 bases are a match to TRBD1. Germline V gene data show CDR1 as KGHSH and CDR2 as LQKENI. The CDR3 covers 15 residues. The junction had 11 bases not matched to a gene; V was cut back by 2 bases and J by 7 bases. The CDR3, as DNA: TGTGCCAGCTCACCAAACCGGGACAGTAGCATTGAGCAGTACTTC. Translated: CASSPNRDSSIEQYF.

This chain connects TRBV6-5 to TRBJ1-5, with D tentatively TRBD1 (6 bases). In germline, CDR1 is MNHEY, CDR2 SVGAGI. V lost 5 bases and J lost 3, with 11 bases in between. This CDR3 comprises 14 residues. CDR3 nucleotide sequence: TGTGCCAGCAGTCAAGGACAGTTCAATCAGCCCCAGCATTTT. Amino acids: CASSQGQFNQPQHF.

This chain joins TRBV2 and TRBJ2-7; D remains unclear. The CDR3 is 11 residues long. Trimming left V 2 bases short and J 3 bases short, with 2 bases between. CDR1 and CDR2 (germline): SNHLY, FYNNEI. The CDR3 bases are TGTGCCAGCAGTGAACTCTACGAGCAGTACTTC. It encodes CASSELYEQYF.

The rearrangement uses TRBV15 and TRBJ2-5; tentatively, D is TRBD1 (7 bases). This CDR3 spans 16 amino acids. From germline, CDR1 is LNHNV and CDR2 YYDKDF (reference sequence). Trimming cost V 5 bases and J 2 bases, with 18 bases left between them. The CDR3 DNA follows: TGTGCCACCAGCGGAGGGGACAGTGTAAGACAAGAGACCCAGTACTTC. Translated, it gives CATSGGDSVRQETQYF.

The gene calls are TRBV10-3 and TRBJ2-2; D ambiguous. With 0 bases removed from V and 9 bases from J, the gap between germline ends came to 11 bases. Germline V gene sequence: CDR1 ENHRY, CDR2 SYGVKD. The CDR3 runs 14 residues. CDR3 nucleotide sequence: TGTGCCATCAGTGAGTCGCCCAGCGCCCGGGAGCTGTTTTTT. It encodes CAISESPSARELFF.

J is TRBJ2-5 and V is TRBV5-1, with TRBD2 as a possible D gene (6 bases). Germline V gene lookup returns CDR1 SGHRS and CDR2 YFSETQ. The CDR3 spans 13 residues. The germline V and J ends were trimmed by 5 bases and 4 bases, with 12 bases remaining between them. CDR3: CASRGGPGETQYF. Written as DNA, the CDR3 is TGCGCCAGCAGGGGGGGACCGGGAGAGACCCAGTACTTC. Based on the CDR3 plus reference TRBV5-1 and TRBJ2-5, the full variable domain is KAGVTQTPRYLIKTRGQQVTLSCSPISGHRSVSWYQQTPGQGLQFLFEYFSETQRNKGNFPGRFSGRQFSNSRSEMNVSTLELGDSALYLCASRGGPGETQYFGPGTRLLVL.

The chain links TRBV28 to TRBJ2-2; D remains ambiguous. The CDR3 contains 12 residues. V dropped 7 bases and J dropped 2 bases, with 5 bases sitting between them. CDR1 MDHEN and CDR2 SYDVKM come from the germline V gene. As DNA, the CDR3 is TGTGCCAGCACCATAAACACCGGGGAGCTGTTTTTT. The encoded protein is CASTINTGELFF.

This clone was detected a few times. V is TRBV7-2 and J is TRBJ2-1, with 7 bases matching TRBD1. The V segment lost 6 bases and the J segment 0 bases; nucleotides outside the gene matches: 8. CDR3 length: 16 residues. The V gene's germline CDR1 is SGHTA and CDR2 FQGNSA. CDR3 in amino acids: CASSHPTGTSYNEQFF. CDR3 in DNA: TGTGCCAGCAGTCACCCGACAGGGACCTCCTACAATGAGCAGTTCTTC.

Notes on this clone: Being one base from a much bigger clone, this may be a read error. The chain joins TRBV6-1 to TRBJ1-1; tentative D call: TRBD1 (6 bases). This CDR3 is 13 amino acids long. Germline V gives CDR1 MNHNS, CDR2 SASEGT. The V end was cut by 6 bases, the J end by 0 bases, with 8 bases between. The CDR3 sequence: CASSGQMNTEAFF. CDR3 DNA sequence: TGTGCCAGCAGCGGACAGATGAACACTGAAGCTTTCTTT.

The chain recombines TRBV7-9 with TRBJ2-1; 7 positions match TRBD2. The CDR3 totals 16 residues. V was clipped by 5 bases and J by 10 bases; unmatched bases: 17. Germline loops: CDR1 SEHNR, CDR2 FQNEAQ (reference sequence). The CDR3 DNA follows: TGTGCCAGCAGCCCATCTAGGGCACGGGGGGTTCGAGAGCAGTTCTTC. Translated: CASSPSRARGVREQFF.

V usage is TRBV7-6 and J usage is TRBJ1-3; D unclear. This CDR3 spans 13 amino acids. Trimming stripped 3 bases from V and 8 bases from J, with 11 bases between. Germline lookup yields CDR1 SGHVS and CDR2 FNYEAQ. Here the CDR3 DNA reads TGTGCCAGCAGCTTGGGCACTCAGGACACCATATATTTT. It codes for CASSLGTQDTIYF.

V usage is TRBV7-2 and J usage is TRBJ1-5, with D unresolved. With 2 bases removed from V and 4 bases from J, the gap between germline ends came to 12 bases. CDR3 length equals 15 residues. Germline values: CDR1 SGHTA, CDR2 FQGNSA. The CDR3: CASSLSSMTNQPQHF. The CDR3 DNA sequence: TGTGCCAGCAGCTTATCTAGCATGACAAATCAGCCCCAGCATTTT.

In nucleotides, the CDR3 is TGTGCCAGCAGTAAGTACAATGAGCAGTTCTTC. Protein sequence: CASSKYNEQFF. The rearrangement joins TRBV6-1 to TRBJ2-1; the D is unclear. The CDR3 contains 11 residues. From germline, CDR1 is MNHNS and CDR2 SASEGT. Trimming left V 5 bases short and J 4 bases short, with 3 bases between.

V is TRBV18 and J is TRBJ2-7; TRBD1 might be the D (5 bases). The CDR3 consists of 12 residues. The germline V gene has CDR1 KGHSH and CDR2 LQKENI. Trimming shortened V by 3 bases and J by 5 bases, and 8 bases separated the two germline ends. The CDR3 nucleotides read TGTGCCAGCTCACCCGCAGGGAACGAGCAGTACTTC. This sequence encodes CASSPAGNEQYF.

This clone was seen only a few times. The V and J genes are TRBV5-1 and TRBJ2-5; possibly TRBD1 for D (6 bases). The CDR3 consists of 15 residues. Germline V gives CDR1 SGHRS, CDR2 YFSETQ. The V gene lost 0 bases and the J gene lost 4 bases, with 13 bases spanning the gap. CDR3 in DNA: TGCGCCAGCAGCTTGGCCAACAGGGTGGTAGAGACCCAGTACTTC. It translates to CASSLANRVVETQYF. Full variable domain (rest looked up from reference TRBV5-1 and TRBJ2-5): KAGVTQTPRYLIKTRGQQVTLSCSPISGHRSVSWYQQTPGQGLQFLFEYFSETQRNKGNFPGRFSGRQFSNSRSEMNVSTLELGDSALYLCASSLANRVVETQYFGPGTRLLVL.

The chain couples TRBV5-1 to TRBJ1-5, with 10 bases that match TRBD1. The CDR3 sequence is 14 residues long. V lost 3 bases to trimming and J lost 7 bases; unmatched junction nucleotides: 4. Germline loops: CDR1 SGHRS, CDR2 YFSETQ. CDR3 sequence (DNA): TGCGCCAGCAGCTCGGGACAGGGGTCCCAGCCCCAGCATTTT. It codes for CASSSGQGSQPQHF.

This clone has only one observation. V usage is TRBV7-9 and J usage is TRBJ1-2; no clear D. Germline V gene sequence: CDR1 SEHNR, CDR2 FQNEAQ (reference sequence). The CDR3 consists of 13 residues. V was cut by 5 bases and J by 4 bases, with 11 bases left in between. The CDR3 DNA reads as TGTGCCAGCAGCGAACAGAGTTCCTATGGCTACACCTTC. This translates into CASSEQSSYGYTF.

This clone was counted a single time. The chain couples TRBV2 to TRBJ2-1; unclear D gene. The V gene lost 8 bases and the J gene lost 4 bases, with 18 bases spanning the gap. The CDR3 loop spans 15 amino acids. The germline V gene encodes CDR1 SNHLY and CDR2 FYNNEI. CDR3 residues: CASRRSVRQYNEQFF. As DNA, the CDR3 is TGTGCCAGCCGGCGGAGTGTAAGACAATACAATGAGCAGTTCTTC.

V and J are TRBV18 and TRBJ2-3, with unresolved D. Germline lookup yields CDR1 KGHSH and CDR2 LQKENI. The length of the CDR3 is 14 residues. Trimming took off 0 bases at V and 1 base at J, with 5 bases between the two ends. This chain's CDR3 is CASSPPGRTDTQYF. The CDR3 nucleotides are TGTGCCAGCTCACCACCGGGCCGCACAGATACGCAGTATTTT.